The present T cell receptor (beta chain) was sequenced within a study of vaccination and CD4 T cells after COVID-19. Study details: At a median approximately 70 days (range 14 to 241) after dose two, post-vaccine samples were obtained. Study-wide findings and caveats: The study sampled relatively few convalescent patients and omitted early post-infection timepoints.

At the Johns Hopkins FTIC core, DNA taken from cultured CD4+ T cells was sequenced by way of the Oncomine TCR Beta short-read assay. Investigators obtained genomic DNA by extraction from cultured CD4+ T cells. TCRdb ran MiXCR on the PCR reads and lists one entry per CDR3 protein. This table has some 9,200 distinct CDR3 sequences, approximately 40% appearing once. A note on this clonotype: The antigen remains unidentified.

Specified treatment: approximately 9-day PBMC culture with coronavirus spike peptide pools or control peptides (ViraFEST assay). V was pared by 0 bases and J by 0 bases, with 10 bases of the junction left unmatched. This CDR3 spans 17 amino acids. The germline CDR1 and CDR2 sequences are GTSNPN and SVGIG (reference sequence). The chain carries TRBV30 and TRBJ1-2, with TRBD1 matching over 7 bases. The source material was CD4+ T cells from blood, cultured in vitro. The TCR comes from a human donor who had recovered from COVID-19. The CDR3 region is CAWSVQGTSIANYGYTF. CDR3 sequence (DNA): TGTGCCTGGAGTGTACAGGGGACATCGATAGCTAACTATGGCTACACCTTC.